This T cell receptor beta chain was captured in a study of pediatric ulcerative colitis. The CDR3 is made up of 15 amino acids. The J segment lost 6 bases and the V segment lost 4 bases, leaving 6 bases of the junction unmatched. The germline V gene encodes CDR1 SNHLY and CDR2 FYNNEI. One to two pinch biopsies were taken from the rectum during colonoscopy. The diagnostic colonoscopy in ulcerative colitis patients preceded any immunosuppressive treatment. Sequencing used immunoSEQ multiplex PCR; TCRdb keeps in-frame clones, though not all of them. The sample yields 15,000 to 20,000 clones, just under 75% seen once.

The TCR was taken from a girl between 5 and 17 years old with moderate ulcerative colitis. The source material was gut tissue. This sequence joins TRBV2 and TRBJ2-2; TRBD2 agrees at 9 bases. The CDR3 DNA reads TGTGCCAGCAGTGTCCGCGGGAGGGCGGCCGGGGAGCTGTTTTTT. Translating gives CASSVRGRAAGELFF.